This passage covers 27 T cell receptor beta chains from one sample sequenced in a study of early T cells in non-severe SARS-CoV-2 infection. Via MiXCR, TCRdb re-called the 5' RACE reads, giving one row per CDR3 protein. This sample yields 50,000 to 85,000 distinct CDR3 sequences, of which approximately 9.2% are seen a single time; roughly 3.2% belongs to the top ten. What was sequenced was whole blood. These TCRs come from an adult who was a healthcare worker with PCR-confirmed SARS-CoV-2 infection or an uninfected control (not recorded which).

V is TRBV25-1 and J is TRBJ1-2, with 11 bases that match TRBD1. This CDR3 is 15 amino acids long. Germline values: CDR1 MGHDK, CDR2 SYGVNS. Germline trimming cut 5 bases from V and 4 bases from J; bases unmatched to any gene: 6. The CDR3 reads CASSPRTGGSYGYTF. As DNA, the CDR3 is TGTGCCAGCAGTCCCCGGACAGGGGGCTCCTATGGCTACACCTTC.

This rearrangement joins TRBV7-2 to TRBJ1-6; 8 nucleotides align to TRBD1. CDR3 length equals 16 residues. Germline CDR1 and CDR2: SGHTA and FQGNSA. V shed 5 bases, J shed 10 bases, and the junction held 13 bases outside the gene matches. For the CDR3, the DNA is TGTGCCAGCAGCCCAAGAGGTCAGGGGGCGGAATCACCCCTCCACTTT. Translation: CASSPRGQGAESPLHF.

The rearrangement links TRBV12-3 or TRBV12-4 to TRBJ2-7; the match to TRBD1 covers 7 bases. Trimming took 2 bases from V and 0 from J; bases not matched to a gene: 1. The CDR3 extends over 14 amino acids. DNA for the CDR3: TGTGCCAGCAGTTTAACAGGGGTCTCCTACGAGCAGTACTTC. Translated, it gives CASSLTGVSYEQYF.

This clonotype has a handful of counts. The V call is TRBV4-1, the J call TRBJ2-5; 7 positions agree with TRBD1. V lost 4 bases to trimming and J lost 4 bases; unmatched junction nucleotides: 6. There are 14 residues in the CDR3. The germline gives CDR1 MGHRA, CDR2 YSYEKL. The DNA of the CDR3 is TGCGCCAGCAGCCTAACACAGGGGACAGAGACCCAGTACTTC. Protein: CASSLTQGTETQYF.

With regard to this clonotype: Germline is not matched at one junction end, which may reflect a read error. The gene calls are TRBV20-1 and TRBJ2-2; 9 bases are shared with TRBD2. Germline CDR1 reads DFQATT; CDR2 reads SNEGSKA (reference sequence). The CDR3 has 17 residues. The CDR3 coding sequence is TGCAGTGCTAGAGTTGGGACTAGCAGAAAGAACACCGGGGAGCTGTCTTTT. Protein: CSARVGTSRKNTGELSF.

This clonotype occurred a few times. The rearrangement joins TRBV5-6 to TRBJ2-1; no reliable D call. The CDR3 has 13 amino acids. Trimming removed 3 bases from V and 10 bases from J, with 14 bases in between. Germline V gene sequence: CDR1 SGHDT, CDR2 YYEEEE. DNA of the CDR3: TGTGCCAGCAGCTCCTCTGTCGCCGGGGAGCAGTTCTTC. Its translation is CASSSSVAGEQFF.

The gene calls are TRBV20-1 and TRBJ2-5; 7 bases align to TRBD2. This CDR3 region has 12 residues. V lost 6 bases, J lost 8 bases, and 9 bases stayed unmatched. Germline V gene sequence: CDR1 DFQATT, CDR2 SNEGSKA (reference sequence). This CDR3 reads CSATGLLNTQYF. In DNA form, the CDR3 reads TGCAGTGCCACGGGACTATTGAACACCCAGTACTTC.

This clonotype was detected ten times or more. This chain uses TRBV4-1 with TRBJ2-3, with 7 bases matching TRBD2. The V and J ends lost 2 bases and 0 bases, in that order; junction bases with no gene match: 8. There are 17 residues in the CDR3. The V gene's germline CDR1 is MGHRA and CDR2 YSYEKL. The CDR3 loop reads CASSQRASGTSTDTQYF. Written as DNA, the CDR3 is TGCGCCAGCAGCCAAAGGGCCAGCGGGACTAGCACAGATACGCAGTATTTT.

This clonotype was observed at least ten times. The V and J genes are TRBV19 and TRBJ2-2; 8 positions match TRBD1. J gave up 4 bases and V 4 bases, and 8 bases lay outside the gene matches. Germline values: CDR1 LNHDA, CDR2 SQIVND (reference sequence). The CDR3 is 16 amino acids. The chain's CDR3 is CASSKGRDRSTGELFF. The CDR3 region has the DNA TGTGCCAGTAGTAAAGGACGGGACAGGTCCACCGGGGAGCTGTTTTTT.

There are many counts of this clonotype. This chain uses TRBV12-3 or TRBV12-4 with TRBJ1-1, with D perhaps matching TRBD1 (5 bases). Between the trimmed V and J ends, which lost 4 bases and 1 base, there was a span of 10 bases. CDR3 length equals 14 residues. DNA of the CDR3: TGTGCCAGCAGTTCGTCAGACAGGAACACTGAAGCTTTCTTT. Translating it yields CASSSSDRNTEAFF.

This clonotype showed up many times. V and J are TRBV6-2 or TRBV6-3 and TRBJ2-3; 7 bases map to TRBD1. V dropped 6 bases and J dropped 2; count of bases not matched to a gene: 11. The CDR3 is 16 residues long. CDR1 and CDR2 from the germline V gene are MNHEY and SVGEGT. CDR3 in DNA: TGTGCCAGCAGATTCACAGGGGCGCGGTTCACAGATACGCAGTATTTT. Its translation is CASRFTGARFTDTQYF.

This clonotype has a count of ten or more. This rearrangement joins TRBV4-1 to TRBJ1-5; 7 bases map to TRBD1. The junction had 7 bases not matched to a gene; V was cut back by 4 bases and J by 4 bases. CDR3 length: 15 amino acids. Germline CDR1 MGHRA, CDR2 YSYEKL. The CDR3 bases are TGCGCCAGCAGCCCACAAGGGGGCTTAAATCAGCCCCAGCATTTT. The encoded protein is CASSPQGGLNQPQHF.

The chain has TRBV3-1 and TRBJ2-7; D is undetermined. The CDR3 has 14 amino acids. Trimming pared 1 base from V and 4 bases from J, leaving 11 bases between. Per the germline V gene, CDR1 is LGHDT and CDR2 is YNNKEL (reference sequence). The CDR3 DNA reads as TGTGCCAGCAGCCAAGGACTTGGCGAATACGAGCAGTACTTC. Its translation is CASSQGLGEYEQYF.

The V call is TRBV7-2, the J call TRBJ2-6; the match to TRBD1 covers 9 bases. V lost 3 bases, J lost 3 bases, and 6 bases stayed unmatched. The CDR3 loop spans 17 amino acids. The germline CDR1 and CDR2 sequences are SGHTA and FQGNSA. The chain's CDR3 is CASSFTGGAVGANVLTF. In DNA, the CDR3 is TGTGCCAGCAGCTTCACAGGGGGCGCCGTTGGGGCCAACGTCCTGACTTTC. Together with reference TRBV7-2 and TRBJ2-6, the CDR3 gives the full variable domain: GAGVSQSPSNKVTEKGKDVELRCDPISGHTALYWYRQSLGQGLEFLIYFQGNSAPDKSGLPSDRFSAERTGGSVSTLTIQRTQQEDSAVYLCASSFTGGAVGANVLTFGAGSRLTVL.

The rearrangement links TRBV4-2 to TRBJ2-7; possible D gene TRBD2, 6 bases. Deletions cut 0 bases from V and 2 bases from J, with 11 bases between. Germline CDR1 is LGHNA and CDR2 is YNFKEQ. The CDR3 covers 15 residues. CDR3 in amino acids: CASSQDGTLPYEQYF. The CDR3 bases are TGTGCCAGCAGCCAAGACGGGACTCTTCCCTACGAGCAGTACTTC.

This clonotype was counted ten times or more. V is TRBV7-6 and J is TRBJ1-5, with 8 bases lining up with TRBD1. The CDR3 covers 13 residues. The V gene's germline CDR1 is SGHVS and CDR2 FNYEAQ. V gave up 4 bases and J gave up 11 bases; unmatched junction bases: 7. In DNA form, the CDR3 reads TGTGCCAGCAGCTCCGACAGGGGCCGGGCCCAGCATTTT. Its protein product is CASSSDRGRAQHF.

In its sample, this clonotype was seen a few times. The chain combines TRBV25-1 with TRBJ2-1; TRBD2 agrees at 8 bases. The CDR3 is 16 amino acids. Per the germline V gene, CDR1 is MGHDK and CDR2 is SYGVNS. The J segment lost 2 bases and the V segment lost 2 bases, leaving 5 bases of the junction unmatched. CDR3 nucleotide sequence: TGTGCCAGCAGTGAACCGGGAGGGGGACCCTACAATGAGCAGTTCTTC. It is translated as CASSEPGGGPYNEQFF. Variable domain in full (rest from reference TRBV25-1 and TRBJ2-1): EADIYQTPRYLVIGTGKKITLECSQTMGHDKMYWYQQDPGMELHLIHYSYGVNSTEKGDLSSESTVSRIRTEHFPLTLESARPSHTSQYLCASSEPGGGPYNEQFFGPGTRLTVL.

V usage is TRBV3-1 and J usage is TRBJ2-7, with D possibly being TRBD2 (6 bases). This CDR3 region has 14 residues. V was trimmed by 4 bases and J by 7 bases, leaving 17 bases between them. Germline V gives CDR1 LGHDT, CDR2 YNNKEL (reference sequence). This CDR3 reads CASSPFGGVEEQYF. In DNA, the CDR3 is TGTGCCAGCAGCCCGTTCGGGGGAGTGGAGGAGCAGTACTTC.

This clonotype was counted many times. The chain carries TRBV29-1 and TRBJ2-7; TRBD2 matches at 7 bases. The CDR3 totals 14 residues. The germline V gene has CDR1 SQVTM and CDR2 ANQGSEA. V was pared by 5 bases and J by 2 bases, with 9 bases of the junction left unmatched. CDR3 in amino acids: CSVKVTGGPYEQYF. The CDR3 nucleotides are TGCAGCGTTAAGGTGACGGGAGGCCCCTACGAGCAGTACTTC.

Many counts were recorded for this clonotype. The chain recombines TRBV7-6 with TRBJ1-5; 9 bases align to TRBD1. Trimming at V came to 5 bases and at J to 7 bases, leaving 6 bases not matched to a gene. Germline loops: CDR1 SGHVS, CDR2 FNYEAQ. This CDR3 has 14 amino acids. CDR3 in amino acids: CASSTTGGEQPQHF. The CDR3 DNA reads as TGTGCCAGCAGCACAACAGGGGGCGAACAGCCCCAGCATTTT.

This clonotype was observed a few times. The chain's CDR3 is CASSPASGGHTQYF. CDR3 DNA: TGTGCCAGCAGCCCTGCTAGCGGGGGCCATACGCAGTATTTT. The rearrangement uses TRBV7-2 and TRBJ2-3; 10 bases align to TRBD2. Per germline, CDR1 SGHTA and CDR2 FQGNSA. The V gene end was trimmed by 5 bases and the J gene end by 7 bases; junction bases not matched to a gene: 6. This CDR3 is built from 14 residues.

A word on this clonotype: This may be a read error, as it is one base from a much larger clone. The rearrangement links TRBV6-5 to TRBJ2-2; a weak D match, TRBD2 (5 bases). CDR1 is MNHEY and CDR2 is SVGAGI in the germline V gene. The CDR3 is 15 amino acids. This CDR3 reads CASSPFPPRTGEQFF. CDR3 coding DNA: TGTGCCAGCAGTCCGTTCCCGCCCCGGACCGGGGAGCAGTTTTTT.

This clonotype came up a few times. The rearrangement joins TRBV11-1 to TRBJ2-5; TRBD2 agrees at 13 bases. CDR1 is SGHAT, CDR2 FQDESV, per germline (reference sequence). CDR3 length: 15 residues. The V gene end was trimmed by 6 bases and the J gene end by 4 bases; junction bases not matched to a gene: 5. The CDR3 region is CASSTSGRARETQYF. In DNA, the CDR3 is TGTGCCAGCAGTACTAGCGGGAGGGCCAGAGAGACCCAGTACTTC.

The chain is built from TRBV24-1 and TRBJ2-1, with 8 bases aligning to TRBD1. The CDR3 length is 18 residues. CDR1 is KGHDR, CDR2 SFDVKD, per germline. J was trimmed by 5 bases and V by 1 base; bases with no gene match: 12. CDR3: CATSDFEPGQDGDNEQFF. Written as DNA, the CDR3 is TGTGCCACCAGTGATTTTGAACCGGGACAGGACGGGGACAATGAGCAGTTCTTC.

This clonotype was found many times. The rearrangement uses TRBV2 and TRBJ2-1; no firm D call. There are 13 residues in the CDR3. The V end was cut by 9 bases, the J end by 2 bases, with 11 bases between. Germline V gene lookup returns CDR1 SNHLY and CDR2 FYNNEI. CDR3 bases: TGTGCCAGTTGCTTGAGGCCCTACAATGAGCAGTTCTTC. This codes for CASCLRPYNEQFF. The full variable domain, with the rest looked up from reference TRBV2 and TRBJ2-1, is EPEVTQTPSHQVTQMGQEVILRCVPISNHLYFYWYRQILGQKVEFLVSFYNNEISEKSEIFDDQFSVERPDGSNFTLKIRSTKLEDSAMYFCASCLRPYNEQFFGPGTRLTVL.

This clonotype was seen repeatedly, ten times or more. The chain uses TRBV6-6 and TRBJ2-1; 12 bases match TRBD2. V dropped 5 bases and J dropped 13; count of bases not matched to a gene: 6. The CDR3 spans 13 residues. Germline V gene data show CDR1 as MNHNY and CDR2 as SVGAGI (reference sequence). CDR3 bases: TGTGCCAGCAGTGGTCGACTAGCGGGAGAACAGTTCTTC. It encodes CASSGRLAGEQFF.

The sample holds many counts of this clonotype. This sequence joins TRBV30 and TRBJ2-7, with D perhaps TRBD2 (5 bases). The germline gives CDR1 GTSNPN, CDR2 SVGIG (reference sequence). The CDR3 has 14 residues. V lost 3 bases, J lost 2 bases, and 14 bases lay in between. CDR3 region: CAWSVGLGPYEQYF. In nucleotides, the CDR3 is TGTGCCTGGAGCGTCGGACTGGGCCCCTACGAGCAGTACTTC.